Sequencing of this T cell receptor (beta chain) was carried out in a study of T-cell reconstitution after alpha-beta-depleted transplantation in children. The study, taken as a whole, reports: Some patients owed their high day-60 TCRbeta diversity to surviving recipient T cells and thymic progenitors. Reportedly, alpha-beta T cells present about two months post-transplant originated from several hundred expanded clones of graft origin.

A library of TCRbeta sequences, prepared with unique molecular identifiers, was generated. Using its own MiXCR run on the PCR reads, TCRdb lists one record per CDR3 protein. The table shows around 300,000 distinct CDR3 sequences, with around 10% occurring only once. This clonotype was seen many times. Its antigen is as yet unknown. The CDR3 covers 14 residues. V gave up 7 bases and J gave up 1 base, with 8 bases separating them. The TCR originated in a boy under two years old with acute myeloid leukemia, due to receive a stem cell transplant. The sequenced sample was PBMCs, obtained before TCRalphabeta/CD19-depleted stem cell transplant. The rearrangement joins TRBV12-3 or TRBV12-4 to TRBJ2-6, with no clear D. CDR3 amino acids: CASIEESGANVLTF. The CDR3 DNA is TGTGCCAGCATAGAAGAATCTGGGGCCAACGTCCTGACTTTC.